This TCR beta chain was found in a study of blood T cells in healthy people across ages. In the study overall: Roughly one uniquely barcoded beta molecule per two T cells was captured.

Primers used in a second PCR of about 7 to 11 cycles were a sample-barcoded 5' primer and a J-beta primer mix. Using its own MiXCR run on the 5' RACE reads, TCRdb lists one record per CDR3 protein. The sample has 1.5 million to 2 million distinct CDR3 sequences; around half are singletons. In its sample, this clonotype was seen a few times. As yet, its antigen is unknown. The CDR3 is made up of 15 amino acids. V shed 1 base and J 4 bases; nucleotides not matched to a gene: 6. Per germline, CDR1 SGHVS and CDR2 FQNEAQ. Each sample had at least 7 million PBMCs isolated. General observations from the study: Observed TCR beta diversity per million T cells went down as age went up. This fall followed a roughly linear course with age. Long-lived donors exceeded aged donors in naive CD4+ cells and diversity.

The sequence derives from a woman between 40 and 55 years old in good health. The V gene is TRBV7-8, the J gene TRBJ2-7; TRBD1 agrees at 8 bases. Material for sequencing was blood. The DNA for the CDR3 is TGTGCCAGCAGCTTAGGGACAGGGAGTAGGTACGAGCAGTACTTC. It codes for CASSLGTGSRYEQYF.